The entry below gives a single T cell receptor (beta chain) sequence along with its context. Antigen specificity is unknown. V lost 4 bases and J lost 5; bases outside the gene matches: 13. The CDR3 is 17 amino acids. Germline-derived CDR1 and CDR2 are SEHNR and FQNEAQ (reference sequence). As the template, RNA transcripts were used to amplify TCR beta CDR3 regions. Scientists carried out first-round RT-PCR using HTBI primers and then a second-round multiplex PCR. MiXCR, applied by TCRdb to the multiplex PCR reads, yields one record per CDR3 protein. The sample contains more than 550,000 distinct CDR3 sequences, 35% to 50% of which appear only once. This entry comes from a study of Graves' ophthalmopathy and Graves' hyperthyroidism. The PBMCs were taken from approximately 11 ml of fresh peripheral blood. General study results and limits: Ophthalmopathy cases were distinguished from stable hyperthyroidism by a 13-signature model, reaching around 88% sensitivity and over 80% specificity.

The chain recombines TRBV7-9 with TRBJ1-5; TRBD1 aligns across 8 bases. The clonotype originates from an adult man with Graves' ophthalmopathy. The sequenced sample was peripheral blood. CDR3 amino acids: CASSSSGGQGRHQPQHF. The CDR3 DNA sequence: TGTGCCAGCAGCTCCTCCGGAGGACAGGGAAGGCATCAGCCCCAGCATTTT.